These 14 T cell receptor beta chains share one sample of origin, sequenced in a study of blood T cell repertoires in COVID-19 (dated by TCRdb to between 2020 and 2021). Library construction relied on the immunoSEQ multiplex PCR assay. TCRdb limited this immuneACCESS table to in-frame rearrangements with V and J called. A share of clones is missing; checked studies link under half to unresolved V genes, and the rest is unexplained. The sample table contains roughly 350,000 clones; only one count was recorded for 80% to 90% of them. The biggest ten clones account for about 6.3% of the sample. Sequenced input: peripheral blood. The receptors come from a woman between 45 and 60 years old with COVID-19, enrolled during active disease.

The J gene is TRBJ1-1, the V gene TRBV9, with D uncertain. Germline V gene data show CDR1 as SGDLS and CDR2 as YYNGEE. The CDR3 sequence is 13 residues long. Trimming cost V 0 bases and J 4 bases, with 7 bases left between them. The CDR3, as DNA: TGTGCCAGCAGCGTAGGGTCGGGCACTGAAGCTTTCTTT. Translating gives CASSVGSGTEAFF.

The chain links TRBV24-1 to TRBJ2-4, with 9 bases aligning to TRBD1. Germline CDR1 KGHDR, CDR2 SFDVKD. This CDR3 contains 17 residues. The J segment lost 5 bases and the V segment lost 7 bases, leaving 14 bases of the junction unmatched. CDR3 bases: TGTGCCACCAGGAATAGGACAGGGGACCGGCAGGAAAACATTCAGTACTTC. Its translation is CATRNRTGDRQENIQYF.

This chain joins TRBV5-1 and TRBJ2-1; no clear D. Germline V gene data show CDR1 as SGHRS and CDR2 as YFSETQ. The CDR3 is made up of 18 amino acids. V was trimmed by 0 bases and J by 1 base, leaving 17 bases between them. CDR3 amino acids: CASSLDLLSILSYNEQFF. CDR3 nucleotide sequence: TGCGCCAGCAGCTTGGATTTGTTGTCTATCTTATCCTACAATGAGCAGTTCTTC.

V gene TRBV6-5 combines with J gene TRBJ2-2; 7 positions match TRBD2. The V gene's germline CDR1 is MNHEY and CDR2 SVGAGI. J was trimmed by 6 bases and V by 0 bases; bases with no gene match: 7. This CDR3 has 16 amino acids. The CDR3 nucleotides read TGTGCCAGCAGTTACTCGAAGCGGGGAGTCTCCGGGGAGCTGTTTTTT. Translated, it gives CASSYSKRGVSGELFF.

The gene calls are TRBV4-1 and TRBJ1-3; possibly TRBD1 for D (6 bases). Germline V gene lookup returns CDR1 MGHRA and CDR2 YSYEKL. This CDR3 has 15 residues. V dropped 1 base and J dropped 2 bases, with 9 bases sitting between them. In DNA form, the CDR3 reads TGCGCCAGCAGCCAAGTCTGGGACACTGGAAACACCATATATTTT. Translation: CASSQVWDTGNTIYF.

The CDR3 nucleotides are TGCAGTGCCCCGAGGTTTGAGACCCAGTACTTC. Translated, it gives CSAPRFETQYF. This sequence joins TRBV20-1 and TRBJ2-5; no clear D gene. The V gene lost 6 bases and the J gene lost 5 bases, with 10 bases spanning the gap. Germline-derived CDR1 and CDR2 are DFQATT and SNEGSKA (reference sequence). The CDR3 runs to 11 residues.

The chain links TRBV6-2 or TRBV6-3 to TRBJ2-3; 13 bases are a match to TRBD2. This CDR3 contains 18 residues. J was trimmed by 0 bases and V by 2 bases; bases with no gene match: 5. Germline V gives CDR1 MNHEY, CDR2 SVGEGT. The CDR3 protein is CASSYAGTSGTSTDTQYF. The CDR3, as DNA: TGTGCCAGCAGTTACGCCGGGACTAGCGGGACTAGCACAGATACGCAGTATTTT.

Here the CDR3 DNA reads TGTGCCATCAGTGGTCAGGGGGCGAAGGAGCAGTACTTC. Protein sequence: CAISGQGAKEQYF. The J gene is TRBJ2-7, the V gene TRBV10-3; TRBD1 agrees at 8 bases. The germline gives CDR1 ENHRY, CDR2 SYGVKD. V was pared by 4 bases and J by 7 bases, with 6 bases of the junction left unmatched. The length of the CDR3 is 13 residues.

The CDR3 here is CATKRGGGRTEAFF. The CDR3 region has the DNA TGTGCCACCAAACGAGGGGGAGGGAGGACTGAAGCTTTCTTT. The J gene is TRBJ1-1, the V gene TRBV15; possibly TRBD1 for D (6 bases). V shed 7 bases and J shed 5 bases, with 17 bases lying between them. Germline-derived CDR1 and CDR2 are LNHNV and YYDKDF (reference sequence). The CDR3 contains 14 residues.

J is TRBJ2-1 and V is TRBV1; the table gives TRBD2 as D, unverified against the DNA. TRBV1 is tagged as a pseudogene. The CDR3 contains 19 residues. This CDR3 is CTSSLIQVGRKRGYNEQFF. CDR3 DNA: TGCACCAGCAGCCTCATTCAGGTAGGTCGGAAACGAGGGTACAATGAGCAGTTCTTC.

V is TRBV18 and J is TRBJ1-2; no definite D call. Trimming removed 2 bases from V and 4 bases from J, with 11 bases in between. Per germline, CDR1 KGHSH and CDR2 LQKENI. CDR3 length equals 14 residues. This CDR3 reads CASSPFPGSYGYTF. As DNA, the CDR3 is TGTGCCAGCTCACCATTTCCGGGGTCCTATGGCTACACCTTC.

The V gene is TRBV30, the J gene TRBJ1-2; 9 bases align to TRBD1. This CDR3 is 14 amino acids long. Trimming at V came to 3 bases and at J to 8 bases, leaving 10 bases not matched to a gene. Germline lookup yields CDR1 GTSNPN and CDR2 SVGIG (reference sequence). DNA of the CDR3: TGTGCCTGGAGGGGCGGGACAGGGTTCGAGGGCTACACCTTC. Encoded protein: CAWRGGTGFEGYTF.

This chain uses TRBV19 with TRBJ1-6; tentative D call: TRBD1 (6 bases). Trimming cost V 3 bases and J 8 bases, with 14 bases left between them. The CDR3 sequence is 15 residues long. Germline assignment: CDR1 LNHDA and CDR2 SQIVND (reference sequence). CDR3 region: CASSIRDKLYSPLHF. CDR3 nucleotides: TGTGCCAGTAGTATCCGGGACAAGCTTTATTCACCCCTCCACTTT.

The chain employs TRBV6-2 or TRBV6-3 and TRBJ1-2; TRBD1 is a possible D gene (5 bases). Looked up from germline, CDR1 is MNHEY and CDR2 is SVGEGT. The CDR3 runs 14 residues. The ends were cut back, 0 bases at V and 4 bases at J, with 9 bases in the middle. CDR3: CASSYSGGTYGYTF. CDR3 bases: TGTGCCAGCAGTTACTCGGGGGGAACCTATGGCTACACCTTC.